This passage covers 27 T cell receptor beta chains from one sample sequenced in a study of response to subunit inactivated influenza vaccine (dated by TCRdb to between 2017 and 2018). Receptors were amplified or captured by RT-PCR. Sequencing was carried out with an Illumina HiSeq 2500. The public sequencing data were trimmed at Q25 with fastp and processed into clonotypes with MiXCR by TCRdb, which kept only in-frame beta chains. Every CDR3 protein is listed once, alongside the most common genes and DNA of its rows. In this sample the table shows around 190,000 distinct CDR3 sequences, 14% of which occur a single time. The ten most abundant clones make up roughly 25% of the sample. The material sequenced was CD8+ T cells sorted from PBMCs, taken around 5 days after vaccination. The receptors originated from a man in his forties or fifties who received an inactivated influenza vaccine. Donor details come from another sample of the same person, matched by shared clones.

The rearrangement links TRBV15 to TRBJ2-7; 7 nucleotides match TRBD1. J lost 2 bases, V lost 3 bases, and 4 bases had no gene match. Germline V gene data show CDR1 as LNHNV and CDR2 as YYDKDF (reference sequence). This CDR3 spans 14 amino acids. The CDR3 DNA sequence: TGTGCCACCAGCAGGACAGGGCAACCCTACGAGCAGTACTTC. Translation gives CATSRTGQPYEQYF.

This rearrangement joins TRBV4-1 to TRBJ1-5; 7 bases match TRBD1. Germline CDR1 reads MGHRA; CDR2 reads YSYEKL. CDR3 length: 16 residues. With V trimmed by 0 bases and J by 3 bases, 5 bases remained unmatched. CDR3 region: CASSQEEQGLNQPQHF. DNA for the CDR3: TGCGCCAGCAGCCAAGAAGAACAGGGGCTCAATCAGCCCCAGCATTTT.

This chain uses TRBV7-8 with TRBJ2-7; D might be TRBD1 (5 bases). CDR3 length: 16 residues. Trimming took 5 bases from V and 4 from J, leaving 21 bases between them. Germline V gene lookup returns CDR1 SGHVS and CDR2 FQNEAQ. CDR3 in amino acids: CASSTHEVGADYEQYF. The DNA for the CDR3 is TGTGCCAGCAGCACTCATGAGGTTGGGGCCGATTACGAGCAGTACTTC.

This clonotype has only a few counts. The chain links TRBV2 to TRBJ1-5; D gene unclear. This CDR3 has 16 residues. The V gene lost 4 bases and the J gene lost 0 bases, with 13 bases spanning the gap. Germline V gene sequence: CDR1 SNHLY, CDR2 FYNNEI. In DNA form, the CDR3 reads TGTGCCAGCAGTGCCCCGGGCCTCTATAGCAATCAGCCCCAGCATTTT. This encodes CASSAPGLYSNQPQHF.

The CDR3 region is CATSTRSGELFF. In nucleotides, the CDR3 is TGTGCCACCAGCACCCGTTCAGGGGAGCTGTTTTTT. The rearrangement joins TRBV15 to TRBJ2-2; D unresolved. Germline CDR1 reads LNHNV; CDR2 reads YYDKDF (reference sequence). CDR3 length equals 12 residues. The V end lost 4 bases, the J end lost 8 bases, and 8 bases lay between the germline ends.

V and J are TRBV7-9 and TRBJ2-3, with TRBD1 matching 8 bases. The CDR3 contains 16 residues. J gave up 2 bases and V 5 bases, and 9 bases lay outside the gene matches. CDR1 is SEHNR and CDR2 is FQNEAQ in the germline V gene (reference sequence). Here the CDR3 reads CASSPRQGAATDTQYF. The CDR3, as DNA: TGTGCCAGCAGCCCTAGGCAGGGGGCGGCCACAGATACGCAGTATTTT.

This clonotype was recorded a few times. The chain employs TRBV28 and TRBJ2-7; 7 nucleotides agree with TRBD1. Germline values: CDR1 MDHEN, CDR2 SYDVKM. This CDR3 spans 14 amino acids. V shed 5 bases and J 4 bases; nucleotides not matched to a gene: 8. The CDR3 loop is CASSLPDRIYEQYF. CDR3 nucleotide sequence: TGTGCCAGCAGTCTACCGGACAGGATATACGAGCAGTACTTC.

There are a few counts of this clonotype. The chain carries TRBV11-2 and TRBJ2-1, with 11 bases lining up with TRBD2. The germline gives CDR1 SGHAT, CDR2 FQNNGV. The CDR3 extends over 19 amino acids. With V trimmed by 1 base and J by 4 bases, 12 bases remained unmatched. The CDR3 region is CASSLVGVLAGGIYNEQFF. The CDR3 region has the DNA TGTGCCAGCAGCTTAGTGGGGGTGTTAGCGGGAGGGATATACAATGAGCAGTTCTTC. Full variable domain (remainder filled in from reference TRBV11-2 and TRBJ2-1): EAGVAQSPRYKIIEKRQSVAFWCNPISGHATLYWYQQILGQGPKLLIQFQNNGVVDDSQLPKDRFSAERLKGVDSTLKIQPAKLEDSAVYLCASSLVGVLAGGIYNEQFFGPGTRLTVL.

This clonotype was seen more than once but under ten times. The chain uses TRBV20-1 and TRBJ1-4; D ambiguous. The CDR3 has 15 residues. V was clipped by 0 bases and J by 8 bases, with 16 bases between them. From germline, CDR1 is DFQATT and CDR2 SNEGSKA (reference sequence). The CDR3 nucleotides read TGCAGTGCTAGAGATCTCGGGTACCTAGAGGAAAAACTGTTTTTT. This sequence encodes CSARDLGYLEEKLFF.

This chain links TRBV2 with TRBJ1-6; the D gene is possibly TRBD1 (6 bases). Trimming pared 1 base from V and 8 bases from J, leaving 12 bases between. CDR3 size: 15 residues. Germline lookup yields CDR1 SNHLY and CDR2 FYNNEI. The CDR3 protein is CASSEDTGRYSPLHF. CDR3 bases: TGTGCCAGCAGTGAAGATACAGGGCGTTATTCACCCCTCCACTTT.

V gene TRBV7-8 combines with J gene TRBJ2-7; D not certain. Trimming shortened V by 2 bases and J by 1 base, and 12 bases separated the two germline ends. CDR3 length: 15 residues. CDR1 SGHVS and CDR2 FQNEAQ come from the germline V gene. CDR3 nucleotide sequence: TGTGCCAGCAGCTTAATACCAGCCAGTTCCTACGAGCAGTACTTC. This encodes CASSLIPASSYEQYF.

This clonotype has just a few counts. V is TRBV29-1 and J is TRBJ2-7; 12 bases map to TRBD2. CDR1 is SQVTM and CDR2 is ANQGSEA in the germline V gene. CDR3 size: 14 residues. The V gene end was trimmed by 2 bases and the J gene end by 8 bases; junction bases not matched to a gene: 7. DNA for the CDR3: TGCAGCGTTGAAATGGGTCTAGCGGGAGGGAAGCAGTACTTC. This codes for CSVEMGLAGGKQYF.

The V gene is TRBV20-1, the J gene TRBJ2-7; tentative D call: TRBD1 (6 bases). From germline, CDR1 is DFQATT and CDR2 SNEGSKA (reference sequence). The V and J ends lost 3 bases and 5 bases respectively, with 14 bases between them. The CDR3 runs 13 residues. DNA for the CDR3: TGCAGTGCTAGTCCCAGGGGAAGGGACGAGCAGTACTTC. This translates into CSASPRGRDEQYF.

The chain is built from TRBV4-1 and TRBJ2-3; 9 nucleotides line up with TRBD1. The CDR3 covers 16 residues. Germline lookup yields CDR1 MGHRA and CDR2 YSYEKL. V lost 4 bases to trimming and J lost 2 bases; unmatched junction nucleotides: 7. CDR3: CASSRTGTGFTDTQYF. CDR3 bases: TGCGCCAGCAGCCGCACCGGGACAGGGTTCACAGATACGCAGTATTTT.

The chain carries TRBV11-1 and TRBJ2-1; 7 nucleotides line up with TRBD2. CDR1 and CDR2 (germline): SGHAT, FQDESV (reference sequence). This CDR3 is built from 14 residues. After removal of 5 bases from V and 5 bases from J, the junction contained 6 bases not matched to a gene. The CDR3 is CASSLSGSDNEQFF. The CDR3 nucleotides read TGTGCCAGCAGCCTTAGCGGGTCCGACAATGAGCAGTTCTTC.

This chain uses TRBV11-2 with TRBJ1-1, with TRBD1 matching 10 bases. Trimming at V came to 5 bases and at J to 0 bases, leaving 9 bases not matched to a gene. CDR1 SGHAT and CDR2 FQNNGV come from the germline V gene. The CDR3 runs to 17 residues. For the CDR3, the DNA is TGTGCCAGCAGCCGGGGGACAGGGGCCCCCATGAACACTGAAGCTTTCTTT. Protein product: CASSRGTGAPMNTEAFF. Looking up the rest from reference TRBV11-2 and TRBJ1-1 gives the full variable domain: EAGVAQSPRYKIIEKRQSVAFWCNPISGHATLYWYQQILGQGPKLLIQFQNNGVVDDSQLPKDRFSAERLKGVDSTLKIQPAKLEDSAVYLCASSRGTGAPMNTEAFFGQGTRLTVV.

This clonotype occurred many times. This rearrangement joins TRBV5-1 to TRBJ2-5, with 8 bases matching TRBD1. This CDR3 contains 16 residues. From germline, CDR1 is SGHRS and CDR2 YFSETQ. Germline trimming cut 4 bases from V and 1 base from J; bases unmatched to any gene: 9. The DNA for the CDR3 is TGCGCCAGCAGCAAGACCCAGGGGGCCGCCCAAGAGACCCAGTACTTC. Protein product: CASSKTQGAAQETQYF.

In its sample, this clonotype was seen a few times. The genes are TRBV4-2 and TRBJ2-7, with 9 bases lining up with TRBD1. V was pared by 0 bases and J by 7 bases, with 13 bases of the junction left unmatched. The germline V gene encodes CDR1 LGHNA and CDR2 YNFKEQ. The CDR3 totals 17 residues. CDR3 sequence reads: CASSQEEGTGWRGEQYF. CDR3 bases: TGTGCCAGCAGCCAAGAAGAGGGGACAGGGTGGCGGGGGGAGCAGTACTTC.

This clonotype was counted a few times. The chain carries TRBV25-1 and TRBJ2-3; TRBD2 matches at 10 bases. Germline loops: CDR1 MGHDK, CDR2 SYGVNS. V lost 2 bases and J lost 5; bases outside the gene matches: 7. The CDR3 has 16 amino acids. The CDR3 here is CASSEGVLAGEDTQYF. The CDR3 coding sequence is TGTGCCAGCAGTGAAGGGGTCCTAGCGGGGGAAGATACGCAGTATTTT.

V and J are TRBV13 and TRBJ2-2; D perhaps matches TRBD1 (5 bases). This CDR3 has 16 amino acids. The V and J ends lost 4 bases and 1 base respectively, with 13 bases between them. Germline V lookup: CDR1 PRHDT, CDR2 FYEKMQ (reference sequence). CDR3 sequence (DNA): TGTGCCAGCAGCTCCACGTTAGGACAGAACACCGGGGAGCTGTTTTTT. Its protein is CASSSTLGQNTGELFF.

As DNA, the CDR3 is TGTGCCAGCAAGCTCTCCTTAGGGGGCCAAGAGACCCAGTACTTC. Its protein is CASKLSLGGQETQYF. V is TRBV2 and J is TRBJ2-5; maybe TRBD1 (6 bases). With 7 bases removed from V and 1 base from J, the gap between germline ends came to 16 bases. Germline lookup yields CDR1 SNHLY and CDR2 FYNNEI. The CDR3 extends over 15 amino acids.

This clonotype appeared a few times. CDR3 in amino acids: CSARDPRGGTGELFF. The DNA of the CDR3 is TGCAGTGCTAGAGATCCCAGGGGAGGGACCGGGGAGCTGTTTTTT. This chain connects TRBV20-1 to TRBJ2-2; tentative D call: TRBD2 (7 bases). V was trimmed by 0 bases and J by 5 bases, leaving 13 bases between them. Per germline, CDR1 DFQATT and CDR2 SNEGSKA (reference sequence). The CDR3 covers 15 residues.

This clonotype has a handful of counts. This rearrangement joins TRBV7-9 to TRBJ1-2; TRBD1 matches at 7 bases. Germline assignment: CDR1 SEHNR and CDR2 FQNEAQ (reference sequence). The CDR3 runs 15 residues. Trimming at V came to 2 bases and at J to 11 bases, leaving 14 bases not matched to a gene. The DNA for the CDR3 is TGTGCCAGCAGCTTACCCCGGGACAGAACCCTAACTTACACCTTC. Its protein is CASSLPRDRTLTYTF.

The chain combines TRBV9 with TRBJ2-2; 8 bases are a match to TRBD2. CDR1 SGDLS and CDR2 YYNGEE come from the germline V gene. The length of the CDR3 is 17 residues. V was pared by 0 bases and J by 0 bases, with 4 bases of the junction left unmatched. DNA for the CDR3: TGTGCCAGCAGCGTAGAGCCGGGAGGGGCGAACACCGGGGAGCTGTTTTTT. Translated: CASSVEPGGANTGELFF.

The CDR3: CASSFDRGLVTEAFF. Here the CDR3 DNA reads TGTGCCAGCAGTTTTGACAGGGGTTTAGTCACTGAAGCTTTCTTT. The J gene is TRBJ1-1, the V gene TRBV28; TRBD1 matches 8 bases. This CDR3 is built from 15 residues. J was trimmed by 4 bases and V by 3 bases; bases with no gene match: 7. Germline values: CDR1 MDHEN, CDR2 SYDVKM.

This clonotype was seen only a few times. The chain combines TRBV7-9 with TRBJ2-1; TRBD1 matches at 12 bases. This CDR3 is 15 amino acids long. Trimming at V came to 5 bases and at J to 8 bases, leaving 7 bases not matched to a gene. Germline V gene sequence: CDR1 SEHNR, CDR2 FQNEAQ (reference sequence). The CDR3 nucleotides read TGTGCCAGCAGCCCGGGACAGGGGGCCCGTTATGAGCAGTTCTTC. Translated, it gives CASSPGQGARYEQFF.

This clonotype occurred a few times. The chain links TRBV12-3 or TRBV12-4 to TRBJ1-4; tentative D call: TRBD1 (5 bases). Trimming cost V 6 bases and J 3 bases, with 17 bases left between them. The CDR3 length is 16 residues. The chain's CDR3 is CASSPGTFSPNEKLFF. The CDR3 DNA sequence: TGTGCCAGCAGCCCAGGGACCTTTAGTCCTAATGAAAAACTGTTTTTT.